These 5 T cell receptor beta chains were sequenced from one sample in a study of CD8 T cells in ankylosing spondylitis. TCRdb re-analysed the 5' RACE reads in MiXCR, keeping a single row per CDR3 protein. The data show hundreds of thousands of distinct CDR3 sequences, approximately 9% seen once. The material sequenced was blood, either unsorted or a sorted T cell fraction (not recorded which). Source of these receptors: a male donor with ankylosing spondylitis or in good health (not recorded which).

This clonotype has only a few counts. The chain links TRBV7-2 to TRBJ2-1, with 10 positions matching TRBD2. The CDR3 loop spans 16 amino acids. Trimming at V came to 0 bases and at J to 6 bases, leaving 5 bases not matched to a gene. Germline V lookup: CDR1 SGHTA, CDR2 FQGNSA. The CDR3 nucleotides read TGTGCCAGCAGCTTAGCGCCAACTAGCGGGACCAATGAGCAGTTCTTC. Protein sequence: CASSLAPTSGTNEQFF.

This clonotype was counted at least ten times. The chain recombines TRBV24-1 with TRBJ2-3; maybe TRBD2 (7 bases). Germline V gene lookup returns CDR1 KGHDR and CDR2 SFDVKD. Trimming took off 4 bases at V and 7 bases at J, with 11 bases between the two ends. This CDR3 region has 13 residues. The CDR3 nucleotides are TGTGCCACCAGTGACGGCGGGGGCTATACGCAGTATTTT. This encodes CATSDGGGYTQYF.

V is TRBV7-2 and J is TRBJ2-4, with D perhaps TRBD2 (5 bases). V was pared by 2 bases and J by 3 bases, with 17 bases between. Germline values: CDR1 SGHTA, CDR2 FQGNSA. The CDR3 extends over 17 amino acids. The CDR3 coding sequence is TGTGCCAGCAGCTTATTTCGGGGATGGGAATACAAAAACATTCAGTACTTC. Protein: CASSLFRGWEYKNIQYF.

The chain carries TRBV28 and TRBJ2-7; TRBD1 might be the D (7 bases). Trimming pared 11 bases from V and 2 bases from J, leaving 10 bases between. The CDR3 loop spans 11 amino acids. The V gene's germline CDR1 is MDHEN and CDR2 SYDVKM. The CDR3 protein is CAGGTAYEQYF. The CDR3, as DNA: TGTGCCGGCGGGACAGCCTACGAGCAGTACTTC.

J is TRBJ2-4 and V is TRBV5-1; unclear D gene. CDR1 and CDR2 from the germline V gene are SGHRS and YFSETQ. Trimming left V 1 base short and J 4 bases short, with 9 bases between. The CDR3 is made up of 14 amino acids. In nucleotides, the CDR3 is TGCGCCAGCAGCTTGTCTAGGGATAAAAACATTCAGTACTTC. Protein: CASSLSRDKNIQYF. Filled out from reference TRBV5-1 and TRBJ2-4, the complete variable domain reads KAGVTQTPRYLIKTRGQQVTLSCSPISGHRSVSWYQQTPGQGLQFLFEYFSETQRNKGNFPGRFSGRQFSNSRSEMNVSTLELGDSALYLCASSLSRDKNIQYFGAGTRLSVL.